The next 9 T cell receptor beta chains were all read from a single sample in a study of shared clonotypes between healthy human individuals. The method was immunoSEQ multiplex PCR; TCRdb's version includes in-frame clones alone and lacks a portion of them. The top ten hold about 0.52% of the sample, which has approximately 1.1 million clones, roughly 74% seen once. What was sequenced was memory CD4+ T cells from PBMCs. The subset: CD45RA-negative fraction. The receptors come from a man between 18 and 35 years old in good health. Some clones in this sample may be carry-over from other donors' samples.

V usage is TRBV6-1 and J usage is TRBJ2-7, with D unclear. V lost 6 bases and J lost 5, with 17 bases in between. This CDR3 is built from 14 residues. Germline assignment: CDR1 MNHNS and CDR2 SASEGT. This chain's CDR3 is CASSLDGLLNEQYF. DNA of the CDR3: TGTGCCAGCAGCCTGGATGGTCTCTTGAACGAGCAGTACTTC.

The chain carries TRBV4-1 and TRBJ1-3, with D uncertain. Germline lookup yields CDR1 MGHRA and CDR2 YSYEKL. The V and J ends lost 0 bases and 9 bases respectively, with 12 bases between them. The CDR3 spans 14 residues. The CDR3 protein is CASSQDPVGSTIYF. DNA for the CDR3: TGCGCCAGCAGCCAAGATCCTGTGGGGAGCACCATATATTTT.

This clone appeared once. This chain connects TRBV21-1 to TRBJ2-7; TRBD2, the table's D call, lacks a check against the DNA. TRBV21-1 is a pseudogene locus. This CDR3 has 16 residues. CDR3 residues: CASSKLWLAGGHEQYF. The CDR3 DNA is TGTGCCAGCAGCAAACTGTGGCTGGCGGGAGGTCACGAGCAGTACTTC.

The V gene is TRBV7-3, the J gene TRBJ2-5, with D possibly matching TRBD2 (6 bases). Between the trimmed V and J ends, which lost 6 bases and 4 bases, there was a span of 18 bases. The CDR3 is 15 residues long. Per the germline V gene, CDR1 is SGHTA and CDR2 is FQGTGA. CDR3 sequence (DNA): TGTGCCAGCAGTTCGGCAGGAGGGCTTATAGAGACCCAGTACTTC. Translating it yields CASSSAGGLIETQYF.

V is TRBV5-1 and J is TRBJ1-1; D perhaps matches TRBD1 (5 bases). The CDR3 contains 14 residues. Trimming shortened V by 7 bases and J by 4 bases, and 17 bases separated the two germline ends. The germline V gene encodes CDR1 SGHRS and CDR2 YFSETQ. The CDR3 sequence is CASASQGLGTEAFF. CDR3 sequence (DNA): TGCGCCAGCGCATCTCAGGGTTTAGGCACTGAAGCTTTCTTT.

On this clone itself: The same CDR3 can be traced to other DNA sequences in this sample. V gene TRBV29-1 combines with J gene TRBJ2-1, with D perhaps given as TRBD1 or TRBD2 (5 bases each). Germline values: CDR1 SQVTM, CDR2 ANQGSEA. V was shortened by 6 bases and J by 2 bases, with 11 bases between the two germline ends. CDR3 size: 13 residues. CDR3 DNA sequence: TGCAGCGTAGCAGGGAGAGCCTACAATGAGCAGTTCTTC. Its translation: CSVAGRAYNEQFF.

This CDR3 reads CASHRGQAEPQFF. The CDR3 bases are TGTGCCAGTCACAGGGGCCAAGCGGAGCCCCAGTTCTTC. The chain has TRBV19 and TRBJ2-1, with 7 positions matching TRBD1. CDR1 LNHDA and CDR2 SQIVND come from the germline V gene (reference sequence). This CDR3 spans 13 amino acids. J gave up 13 bases and V 8 bases, and 14 bases lay outside the gene matches.

The chain uses TRBV4-1 and TRBJ1-5; D gene unclear. CDR1 is MGHRA and CDR2 is YSYEKL in the germline V gene. The CDR3 spans 15 residues. V lost 4 bases and J 0 bases, leaving 10 bases between the germline ends. CDR3 coding DNA: TGCGCCAGCAGCCCCCAGGCGAATAGCAATCAGCCCCAGCATTTT. Encoded protein: CASSPQANSNQPQHF.

This clone was seen once. This sequence joins TRBV28 and TRBJ1-3; D call uncertain. The CDR3 spans 15 residues. V was clipped by 3 bases and J by 0 bases, with 9 bases between them. CDR1 is MDHEN and CDR2 is SYDVKM in the germline V gene. Here the CDR3 DNA reads TGTGCCAGCAGTTTCCGTGAGAGCTCTGGAAACACCATATATTTT. It codes for CASSFRESSGNTIYF. The entire variable domain, with the rest obtained from reference TRBV28 and TRBJ1-3, is as follows: DVKVTQSSRYLVKRTGEKVFLECVQDMDHENMFWYRQDPGLGLRLIYFSYDVKMKEKGDIPEGYSVSREKKERFSLILESASTNQTSMYLCASSFRESSGNTIYFGEGSWLTVV.